Presented here are 17 T cell receptor beta chains from one specimen sequenced in a study of blood T cell repertoires in COVID-19. Clones were read by immunoSEQ multiplex PCR, and TCRdb kept only the in-frame ones, dropping some. The sample has under 500,000 clones; about 89% are singletons. Sequencing used peripheral blood. Receptors were obtained from a young woman with acute or convalescent COVID-19.

Regarding this clone: Within the sample, other DNA sequences also encode this same CDR3. The V call is TRBV2, the J call TRBJ1-5; 7 bases match TRBD1. The CDR3 is made up of 15 amino acids. Looked up from germline, CDR1 is SNHLY and CDR2 is FYNNEI. J gave up 1 base and V 3 bases, and 3 bases lay outside the gene matches. CDR3 sequence (DNA): TGTGCCAGCAGTGAGGGCAGGGGGAGCAATCAGCCCCAGCATTTT. Encoded protein: CASSEGRGSNQPQHF.

V gene TRBV7-9 combines with J gene TRBJ2-7; D unclear. This CDR3 contains 14 residues. The V gene lost 1 base and the J gene lost 2 bases, with 9 bases spanning the gap. Germline CDR1 and CDR2: SEHNR and FQNEAQ (reference sequence). CDR3: CASSLVGGAYEQYF. The CDR3 bases are TGTGCCAGCAGCTTAGTCGGCGGAGCCTACGAGCAGTACTTC.

This clone was counted only a few times. The chain uses TRBV2 and TRBJ1-1, with D maybe TRBD1 (5 bases). Looked up from germline, CDR1 is SNHLY and CDR2 is FYNNEI. The V end was cut by 6 bases, the J end by 0 bases, with 14 bases between. There are 15 residues in the CDR3. The CDR3 loop reads CASRAEQELNTEAFF. Here the CDR3 DNA reads TGTGCCAGCAGGGCAGAACAGGAATTGAACACTGAAGCTTTCTTT. The full variable domain, with the rest looked up from reference TRBV2 and TRBJ1-1, is EPEVTQTPSHQVTQMGQEVILRCVPISNHLYFYWYRQILGQKVEFLVSFYNNEISEKSEIFDDQFSVERPDGSNFTLKIRSTKLEDSAMYFCASRAEQELNTEAFFGQGTRLTVV.

This chain joins TRBV4-1 and TRBJ1-6, with D perhaps matching TRBD1 (6 bases). In germline, CDR1 is MGHRA, CDR2 YSYEKL. The length of the CDR3 is 16 residues. Trimming removed 4 bases from V and 5 bases from J, with 15 bases in between. The CDR3 DNA is TGCGCCAGCAGCCCTCCCACAGGGAGTCATAATTCACCCCTCCACTTT. It encodes CASSPPTGSHNSPLHF.

This sequence joins TRBV3-1 (or the pseudogene TRBV3-2) and TRBJ2-1, with D hard to call. Trimming stripped 0 bases from V and 10 bases from J, with 7 bases between. The CDR3 runs to 12 residues. Germline V gives CDR1 LGHDT, CDR2 YNNKEL (reference sequence). The CDR3 loop is CASSQDIVEQFF. CDR3 DNA: TGTGCCAGCAGCCAAGACATTGTGGAGCAGTTCTTC.

The J gene is TRBJ1-1, the V gene TRBV6-1, with TRBD1 as a possible D gene (5 bases). The CDR3 is made up of 17 amino acids. Germline values: CDR1 MNHNS, CDR2 SASEGT. V lost 1 base, J lost 1 base, and 16 bases lay in between. This chain's CDR3 is CASSEGLGGGRNTEAFF. The CDR3 DNA sequence: TGTGCCAGCAGTGAAGGTCTGGGGGGAGGGAGGAACACTGAAGCTTTCTTT.

This chain joins TRBV18 and TRBJ1-2; 7 nucleotides line up with TRBD1. Germline V gene sequence: CDR1 KGHSH, CDR2 LQKENI. Losses at the gene ends were 3 bases for V and 1 base for J; bases not matched to a gene: 5. The length of the CDR3 is 15 residues. CDR3 bases: TGTGCCAGCTCACCGTGGGACAGCGGTAACTATGGCTACACCTTC. Translation gives CASSPWDSGNYGYTF.

The chain links TRBV5-1 to TRBJ1-2, with 9 bases lining up with TRBD1. In germline, CDR1 is SGHRS, CDR2 YFSETQ. With V trimmed by 0 bases and J by 7 bases, 4 bases remained unmatched. The CDR3 loop spans 14 amino acids. The CDR3 spells CASSLAGQGSGYTF. The DNA of the CDR3 is TGCGCCAGCAGCTTGGCGGGACAGGGAAGTGGCTACACCTTC. Full variable domain (outside the CDR3, taken from reference TRBV5-1 and TRBJ1-2): KAGVTQTPRYLIKTRGQQVTLSCSPISGHRSVSWYQQTPGQGLQFLFEYFSETQRNKGNFPGRFSGRQFSNSRSEMNVSTLELGDSALYLCASSLAGQGSGYTFGSGTRLTVV.

The count of this clone is one. The chain is built from TRBV2 and TRBJ1-2; D is ambiguous. CDR1 and CDR2 from the germline V gene are SNHLY and FYNNEI. CDR3 size: 12 residues. Trimming shortened V by 7 bases and J by 7 bases, and 13 bases separated the two germline ends. The DNA for the CDR3 is TGTGCCAGCATAATCAATCGGGGTGGCTACACCTTC. Its protein is CASIINRGGYTF.

The chain links TRBV9 to TRBJ2-2; 8 nucleotides match TRBD1. In germline, CDR1 is SGDLS, CDR2 YYNGEE. Trimming at V came to 4 bases and at J to 2 bases, leaving 10 bases not matched to a gene. The CDR3 covers 17 residues. The CDR3, as DNA: TGTGCCAGCAGCAGGGCTAAGACAGGGGACAACACCGGGGAGCTGTTTTTT. Its protein is CASSRAKTGDNTGELFF.

The rearrangement uses TRBV19 and TRBJ1-5; 8 bases are shared with TRBD1. The trim removed 3 bases at V and 2 bases at J, leaving 3 bases unmatched. The CDR3 runs 15 residues. Germline V CDR1 and CDR2: LNHDA, SQIVND (reference sequence). CDR3 residues: CASSMVGQGNQPQHF. CDR3 in DNA: TGTGCCAGTAGTATGGTGGGACAGGGCAATCAGCCCCAGCATTTT.

V and J are TRBV4-2 and TRBJ2-7, with 12 nucleotides matching TRBD2. Germline CDR1 and CDR2: LGHNA and YNFKEQ. This CDR3 contains 16 residues. The ends lost 1 base at V and 3 bases at J; junction bases unmatched: 4. Written as DNA, the CDR3 is TGTGCCAGCAGCCAAGGGACTAGCGGGGTTTTCTACGAGCAGTACTTC. Encoded protein: CASSQGTSGVFYEQYF.

V is TRBV27 and J is TRBJ2-5; TRBD2 aligns across 9 bases. With V trimmed by 5 bases and J by 5 bases, 12 bases remained unmatched. This CDR3 spans 16 amino acids. Germline CDR1 MNHEY, CDR2 SMNVEV (reference sequence). The CDR3 coding sequence is TGTGCCAGCAGTCCCACACTAGCGGGTAGGGGGGAGACCCAGTACTTC. Amino acid sequence: CASSPTLAGRGETQYF.

The chain is built from TRBV28 and TRBJ1-5; perhaps TRBD1 as D (5 bases). V lost 7 bases, J lost 7 bases, and 14 bases lay in between. The CDR3 sequence is 13 residues long. Germline-derived CDR1 and CDR2 are MDHEN and SYDVKM. The CDR3 region has the DNA TGTGCCAGCACTAGTACGACAGTGCAGCCCCAGCATTTT. It is translated as CASTSTTVQPQHF.

Concerning this clone itself: Within the sample, other DNA sequences also encode this same CDR3. The chain joins TRBV5-1 to TRBJ2-5; 9 nucleotides agree with TRBD1. This CDR3 has 14 residues. Per germline, CDR1 SGHRS and CDR2 YFSETQ. Trimming removed 5 bases from V and 2 bases from J; junction bases left unmatched: 4. The CDR3 sequence: CASSFGTGQETQYF. The CDR3 DNA sequence: TGCGCCAGCAGTTTCGGGACAGGGCAAGAGACCCAGTACTTC.

The chain links TRBV4-1 to TRBJ2-3; D might be TRBD1 (6 bases). Germline CDR1 and CDR2: MGHRA and YSYEKL. CDR3 length: 15 amino acids. V was shortened by 0 bases and J by 5 bases, with 12 bases between the two germline ends. DNA of the CDR3: TGCGCCAGCAGCCAAGATCCCCAGGGGATAGATACGCAGTATTTT. It specifies CASSQDPQGIDTQYF.

J is TRBJ1-3 and V is TRBV15, with D possibly matching TRBD1 (5 bases). Trimming pared 1 base from V and 3 bases from J, leaving 13 bases between. Germline CDR1 and CDR2: LNHNV and YYDKDF (reference sequence). The CDR3 runs to 16 residues. CDR3 region: CATSRGKGEIGNTIYF. The CDR3 DNA is TGTGCCACCAGCAGAGGGAAAGGGGAAATTGGAAACACCATATATTTT.